This T cell receptor beta chain was sequenced in a study of T-cell memory formation after mild COVID-19. About the study: Most TCR clusters belonged to a single donor.

This clonotype was seen a handful of times. 5'RACE primed at constant segments yielded TCR alpha and TCR beta cDNA libraries bearing sample barcodes and UMIs. In TCRdb, the 5' RACE reads were re-called with MiXCR into one record per CDR3 protein. The sample includes hundreds of thousands of distinct CDR3 sequences, 25% to 30% of them seen just once. Sequenced material: PBMCs or a T cell subset sorted from them (not recorded which). The receptor was isolated from an adult woman who had mild COVID-19 (a few samples of this study predate the infection). Cell type and time point are not known.

Here the CDR3 DNA reads TGTGCCAGCTCACCACCGTGGGGGCATAGGAGCTCCTACGAGCAGTACTTC. This codes for CASSPPWGHRSSYEQYF. The chain is built from TRBV18 and TRBJ2-7; possible D gene TRBD1, 6 bases. Germline CDR1 KGHSH, CDR2 LQKENI. The CDR3 is 17 residues long. V dropped 0 bases and J dropped 0 bases, with 15 bases sitting between them.